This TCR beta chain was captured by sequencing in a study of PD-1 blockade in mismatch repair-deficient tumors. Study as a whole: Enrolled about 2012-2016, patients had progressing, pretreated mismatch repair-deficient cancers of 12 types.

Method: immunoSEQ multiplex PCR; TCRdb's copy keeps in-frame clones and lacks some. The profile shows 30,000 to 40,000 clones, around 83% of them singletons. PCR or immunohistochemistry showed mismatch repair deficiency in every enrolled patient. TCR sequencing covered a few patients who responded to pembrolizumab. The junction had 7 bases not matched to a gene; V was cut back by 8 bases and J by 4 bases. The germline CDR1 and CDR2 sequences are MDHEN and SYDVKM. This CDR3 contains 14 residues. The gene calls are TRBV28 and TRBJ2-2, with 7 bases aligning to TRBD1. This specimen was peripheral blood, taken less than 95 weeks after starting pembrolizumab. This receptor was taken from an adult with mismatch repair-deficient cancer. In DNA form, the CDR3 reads TGTGCCAGCGGAGCCACAGGGGTCACCGGGGAGCTGTTTTTT. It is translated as CASGATGVTGELFF.